A single sample is the source of the 14 T cell receptor beta chains below, sequenced in a study of blood T cell repertoires in COVID-19. Assay: immunoSEQ multiplex PCR; the TCRdb copy retains only in-frame clones and omits some. Among 200,000 to 250,000 clones listed, roughly 80% were seen once. Sequenced sample: peripheral blood. The receptors were gathered from a woman aged 60 to 75 who had recovered from COVID-19.

The CDR3 loop is CASSRLNTEAFF. CDR3 DNA sequence: TGTGCCAGCAGTCGGTTGAACACTGAAGCTTTCTTT. The chain joins TRBV6-5 to TRBJ1-1; D remains unclear. Trimming took off 5 bases at V and 0 bases at J, with 4 bases between the two ends. Germline CDR1 is MNHEY and CDR2 is SVGAGI. This CDR3 region has 12 residues.

The CDR3 nucleotides read TGTGCCAGCAGCTTAGTGGGGGCGGGGAACACTGAAGCTTTCTTT. It translates to CASSLVGAGNTEAFF. The J gene is TRBJ1-1, the V gene TRBV7-2; possibly TRBD1 for D (6 bases). V was shortened by 1 base and J by 1 base, with 10 bases between the two germline ends. The CDR3 totals 15 residues. Germline V lookup: CDR1 SGHTA, CDR2 FQGNSA.

This clone came up many times. The chain links TRBV3-1 (or the pseudogene TRBV3-2) to TRBJ2-7; 9 bases fit TRBD1. Germline CDR1 is LGHDT and CDR2 is YNNKEL (reference sequence). This CDR3 comprises 14 residues. V trimming: 4 bases; J trimming: 6 bases; junction bases outside the gene matches: 7. Written as DNA, the CDR3 is TGTGCCAGCAGCCCCTACCGGGACAGGGTCGAGCAGTACTTC. This encodes CASSPYRDRVEQYF.

This chain connects TRBV19 to TRBJ2-1, with 15 bases matching TRBD2. The germline V gene has CDR1 LNHDA and CDR2 SQIVND (reference sequence). The CDR3 has 16 amino acids. V lost 3 bases and J lost 8; bases outside the gene matches: 5. In nucleotides, the CDR3 is TGTGCCAGTAGTATGGGACTAGCGGGGGGCGGGCATGAGCAGTTCTTC. Protein sequence: CASSMGLAGGGHEQFF. The full variable domain, in which reference TRBV19 and TRBJ2-1 provide the parts outside the CDR3, is DGGITQSPKYLFRKEGQNVTLSCEQNLNHDAMYWYRQDPGQGLRLIYYSQIVNDFQKGDIAEGYSVSREKKESFPLTVTSAQKNPTAFYLCASSMGLAGGGHEQFFGPGTRLTVL.

The V gene is TRBV6-6, the J gene TRBJ2-7, with 8 bases matching TRBD2. CDR3 length: 11 residues. Germline loops: CDR1 MNHNY, CDR2 SVGAGI (reference sequence). V trimming: 11 bases; J trimming: 5 bases; junction bases outside the gene matches: 5. The CDR3 DNA reads TGTGCCGCCCGGGGGGGCCACGAGCAGTACTTC. As protein: CAARGGHEQYF.

The J gene is TRBJ2-7, the V gene TRBV27; 11 nucleotides agree with TRBD2. V gave up 6 bases and J gave up 4 bases; unmatched junction bases: 5. The CDR3 contains 14 residues. The germline V gene encodes CDR1 MNHEY and CDR2 SMNVEV (reference sequence). The CDR3 region has the DNA TGTGCCAGCAGAATAGCGGGGGGGCGGTACGAGCAGTACTTC. This codes for CASRIAGGRYEQYF.

The chain couples TRBV3-1 (or the pseudogene TRBV3-2) to TRBJ1-1; 9 bases fit TRBD1. Trimming cost V 3 bases and J 3 bases; bases outside gene matches: 2. The germline V gene encodes CDR1 LGHDT and CDR2 YNNKEL (reference sequence). This CDR3 contains 14 residues. CDR3 nucleotides: TGTGCCAGCAGCCACCGACAGGGGGACACTGAAGCTTTCTTT. Amino acid sequence: CASSHRQGDTEAFF.

This chain links TRBV27 with TRBJ1-6; D is unclear. The CDR3 spans 12 residues. Trimming left V 7 bases short and J 14 bases short, with 15 bases between. Germline CDR1 and CDR2: MNHEY and SMNVEV (reference sequence). Written as DNA, the CDR3 is TGTGCCAGCACCCCTTCCTGCACTTCCCTCCACTTT. It encodes CASTPSCTSLHF.

The rearrangement uses TRBV7-2 and TRBJ2-5; TRBD2 might be the D (6 bases). V dropped 5 bases and J dropped 3 bases, with 13 bases sitting between them. The germline gives CDR1 SGHTA, CDR2 FQGNSA. The CDR3 is 14 residues long. CDR3 loop: CASSASAGKETQYF. As DNA, the CDR3 is TGTGCCAGCAGCGCTAGCGCCGGTAAAGAGACCCAGTACTTC.

The chain employs TRBV6-5 and TRBJ1-4; no firm D call. The V end lost 4 bases, the J end lost 0 bases, and 12 bases lay between the germline ends. The CDR3 is 16 amino acids. Per the germline V gene, CDR1 is MNHEY and CDR2 is SVGAGI. DNA of the CDR3: TGTGCCAGCAGTTTGGAGGGATCGGCAACTAATGAAAAACTGTTTTTT. This codes for CASSLEGSATNEKLFF.

This chain joins TRBV15 and TRBJ1-2; 7 bases line up with TRBD1. Germline CDR1 and CDR2: LNHNV and YYDKDF (reference sequence). J lost 0 bases, V lost 5 bases, and 9 bases had no gene match. The CDR3 totals 16 residues. The CDR3 DNA reads TGTGCCACCAGCGGACAGGACAGACTTTCTAACTATGGCTACACCTTC. Its translation is CATSGQDRLSNYGYTF. Using reference TRBV15 and TRBJ1-2 for the parts outside the CDR3, the full variable domain is DAMVIQNPRYQVTQFGKPVTLSCSQTLNHNVMYWYQQKSSQAPKLLFHYYDKDFNNEADTPDNFQSRRPNTSFCFLDIRSPGLGDTAMYLCATSGQDRLSNYGYTFGSGTRLTVV.

V is TRBV3-1 (or the pseudogene TRBV3-2) and J is TRBJ1-6, with TRBD1 matching over 7 bases. The CDR3 runs to 15 residues. V gave up 2 bases and J gave up 7 bases; unmatched junction bases: 5. Germline-derived CDR1 and CDR2 are LGHDT and YNNKEL (reference sequence). The CDR3 DNA reads as TGTGCCAGCAGCCAACTGACAGGGTCGAATTCACCCCTCCACTTT. Its translation is CASSQLTGSNSPLHF.

V is TRBV12-5 and J is TRBJ2-1; D may be TRBD1 (6 bases). CDR1 LGHNT and CDR2 FRNRAP come from the germline V gene. The CDR3 extends over 15 amino acids. Trimming removed 6 bases from V and 3 bases from J, with 15 bases in between. The CDR3 DNA is TGTGCTAGTGGCCCGACAGGACGACTCTACAATGAGCAGTTCTTC. Its translation is CASGPTGRLYNEQFF.

This chain links TRBV6-5 with TRBJ1-6; D unresolved. Germline V CDR1 and CDR2: MNHEY, SVGAGI. Trimming pared 7 bases from V and 7 bases from J, leaving 8 bases between. The CDR3 sequence is 12 residues long. The DNA for the CDR3 is TGTGCCAGCACTAGTCAGAATTCACCCCTCCACTTT. As protein: CASTSQNSPLHF.